Listed below are T cell receptor beta chains from one sample, sequenced in a study of control samples from healthy donors and cancer patients. Data came from immunoSEQ multiplex PCR; TCRdb stores just in-frame clones and leaves some out. Here the sample spans around 110,000 clones, over 85% being singletons. Sequenced: blood. The source is a man aged 30-40 years in good health. Both conserved end residues are part of each CDR3. The D gene is left open where the match is weak. A row's size may be missing; if present it is once, few, many or a size class.

size | J | V | D | DNA | CDR3
- | TRBJ1-5 | TRBV7-8 | TRBD1 | TGTGCCAGCAGCCCAAGGGACAGGTTAAATCAGCCCCAGCATTTT | CASSPRDRLNQPQHF
- | TRBJ1-3 | TRBV7-2 | - | TGTGCCAGCAGACCAGTGGGATCTGGAAACACCATATATTTT | CASRPVGSGNTIYF
- | TRBJ2-7 | TRBV6-4 | TRBD1 | TGTGCCGCTAAAGAGGACAGGGGGTTTCCCTACGAGCAGTACTTC | CAAKEDRGFPYEQYF
- | TRBJ2-5 | TRBV9 | - | TGTGCCAGCGGAGAGACCCAGTACTTC | CASGETQYF
- | TRBJ1-2 | TRBV5-6 | - | TGTGCCAGCAGCCCCAGGGTCGGAGCTAACTATGGCTACACCTTC | CASSPRVGANYGYTF
- | TRBJ1-4 | TRBV5-1 | TRBD1 | TGCGCCAGCGCGACCCAGGGGGCGACTAATGAAAAACTGTTTTTT | CASATQGATNEKLFF
- | TRBJ2-7 | TRBV9 | TRBD1 | TGTGCCAGCACTCGTGGGGACAGGGGCTACGAGCAGTACTTC | CASTRGDRGYEQYF
- | TRBJ1-5 | TRBV5-5 | - | TGTGCCAGCAGCTTGGACCTCCTCCGGCCCCAGCATTTT | CASSLDLLRPQHF
once | TRBJ1-2 | TRBV18 | - | TGTGCCAGCTCACCACGTGCAGGCGGCTACACCTTC | CASSPRAGGYTF
- | TRBJ2-2 | TRBV5-1 | - | TGCGCCAGCAGCTTGGCCGGGACCGGGGAGCTGTTTTTT | CASSLAGTGELFF
- | TRBJ2-5 | TRBV5-4 | - | TGTGCCAGCAGCCGGACGGTAGGAGAGACCCAGTACTTC | CASSRTVGETQYF
- | TRBJ2-5 | TRBV5-1 | TRBD2 | TGCGCCAGCAGCTGGGGACTAGCGGGGGTAGAGGAGACCCAGTACTTC | CASSWGLAGVEETQYF
- | TRBJ2-7 | TRBV2 | - | TGTGCCAGCAGTGGGTCCGACGGTCGGTGGGAGCAGTACTTC | CASSGSDGRWEQYF
- | TRBJ2-4 | TRBV6-5 | - | TGTGCCAGCAGTTACTCGTCGAGGTTAGCCAAAAACATTCAGTACTTC | CASSYSSRLAKNIQYF
once | TRBJ1-3 | TRBV27 | - | TGTGCCAGCAGTTTCCTCCCTTTGGAAGGAAACACCATATATTTT | CASSFLPLEGNTIYF
- | TRBJ2-4 | TRBV28 | TRBD1 | TGTGCCAGCAGCAACCCCCCAGGGGGCCAGGACATTCAGTACTTC | CASSNPPGGQDIQYF
- | TRBJ2-1 | TRBV12-5 | TRBD2 | TGTGCTAGTGGGGGGACTAGCGGATACAATGAGCAGTTCTTC | CASGGTSGYNEQFF
- | TRBJ2-5 | TRBV5-1 | TRBD2 | TGCGCCAGCAGCCACTACCTCTGGCGGGGGGGAGAGACCCAGTACTTC | CASSHYLWRGGETQYF
- | TRBJ2-5 | TRBV7-6 | - | TGTGCCAGCAGCTTAGCCGGAGACGACCAGTACTTC | CASSLAGDDQYF
- | TRBJ1-5 | TRBV19 | - | TGTGCCAGTAGTATCCTTGGCCCAAATCAGCCCCAGCATTTT | CASSILGPNQPQHF
- | TRBJ1-6 | TRBV4-1 | - | TGCGCCAGCAGCCAAGAGGGGCTCGGTAATTCACCCCTCCACTTT | CASSQEGLGNSPLHF
- | TRBJ2-1 | TRBV7-8 | - | TGTGCCAGCAGCTTAGTATGGACAGACGAGTTCTTC | CASSLVWTDEFF
- | TRBJ2-5 | TRBV11-3 | - | TGTGCCAGCAGGGGGCGGCTACAAGAGACCCAGTACTTC | CASRGRLQETQYF
- | TRBJ1-3 | TRBV6-1 | - | TGTGCCAGCAGTGGGTTAGGTGGAGGGAGAGGCTCTGGAAACACCATATATTTT | CASSGLGGGRGSGNTIYF
- | TRBJ2-3 | TRBV28 | - | TGTGCCAGCGTGAGGGCGGTAACCGCCACAGATACGCAGTATTTT | CASVRAVTATDTQYF
- | TRBJ1-4 | TRBV6-6 | - | TGTGCCAGCAGTTACCGGGGCCGGGATGAAAAACTGTTTTTT | CASSYRGRDEKLFF
few | TRBJ1-5 | TRBV5-1 | - | TGCGCCAGCAGCTTGGAAGGACCGTATAGCAATCAGCCCCAGCATTTT | CASSLEGPYSNQPQHF
- | TRBJ1-6 | TRBV6-1 | - | TGTGCCAGCAGTGAATATACGGAAGTTAATTCACCCCTCCACTTT | CASSEYTEVNSPLHF
- | TRBJ1-4 | TRBV5-1 | - | TGCGCCAGCAGCTTAGGTGGGGGTCTTACAACTAATGAAAAACTGTTTTTT | CASSLGGGLTTNEKLFF
- | TRBJ1-2 | TRBV7-8 | - | TGTGCCAGCAGCTTAGCGCCAGACAGCACTAACTATGGCTACACCTTC | CASSLAPDSTNYGYTF
- | TRBJ1-1 | TRBV2 | - | TGTGCCAGCAGTGGCGACAGTATGAACACTGAAGCTTTCTTT | CASSGDSMNTEAFF
- | TRBJ2-1 | TRBV6-5 | - | TGTGCCAGCAGTCCGTACTACAATGAGCAGTTCTTC | CASSPYYNEQFF
- | TRBJ2-5 | TRBV7-8 | TRBD1 | TGTGCCAGCAGCTTAGCGGGAAACAGGGGGCGGGGGACCCAGTACTTC | CASSLAGNRGRGTQYF
- | TRBJ1-4 | TRBV19 | - | TGTGCCAGTAGTATAGAAGGCCAGAAACTGTTTTTT | CASSIEGQKLFF
- | TRBJ2-5 | TRBV11-2 | - | TGTGCCAGCAGCTCCGTTCAAGAGACCCAGTACTTC | CASSSVQETQYF
- | TRBJ1-2 | TRBV6-6 | - | TGTGCCAGCATCCCCTCAGGGCAATGGGGCTACACCTTC | CASIPSGQWGYTF
- | TRBJ1-3 | TRBV2 | - | TGTGCCAGCAGTGAAGTCCGCTCTGGAAACACCATATATTTT | CASSEVRSGNTIYF
- | TRBJ1-3 | TRBV11-2 | - | TGTGCCAGCAGCGCCTTGGTGGGAGAAAAGAGCTCTGGAAACACCATATATTTT | CASSALVGEKSSGNTIYF
- | TRBJ2-5 | TRBV4-2 | TRBD2 | TGTGCCAGCAGCCAATTCGCGGGGGGCGGGGAGACCCAGTACTTC | CASSQFAGGGETQYF
- | TRBJ1-1 | TRBV11-2 | TRBD1 | TGTGCCAGCAGCTTAGCACTCGGACAGGGAGGGGACACTGAAGCTTTCTTT | CASSLALGQGGDTEAFF
- | TRBJ2-1 | TRBV18 | - | TGTGCCAGCTCACCACCGGGACCCAATGAGCAGTTCTTC | CASSPPGPNEQFF
- | TRBJ1-1 | TRBV6-5 | - | TGTGCCAGCAGGCCTCAGGGGACCTCGAACACTGAAGCTTTCTTT | CASRPQGTSNTEAFF
few | TRBJ1-6 | TRBV7-9 | - | TGTGCCAGCAGTCTTAGTCAGGGAATGCATTCACCCCTCCACTTT | CASSLSQGMHSPLHF
- | TRBJ1-2 | TRBV9 | TRBD1 | TGTGCCAGCAGCAGCCACAGGGGTATCTATGGCTACACCTTC | CASSSHRGIYGYTF